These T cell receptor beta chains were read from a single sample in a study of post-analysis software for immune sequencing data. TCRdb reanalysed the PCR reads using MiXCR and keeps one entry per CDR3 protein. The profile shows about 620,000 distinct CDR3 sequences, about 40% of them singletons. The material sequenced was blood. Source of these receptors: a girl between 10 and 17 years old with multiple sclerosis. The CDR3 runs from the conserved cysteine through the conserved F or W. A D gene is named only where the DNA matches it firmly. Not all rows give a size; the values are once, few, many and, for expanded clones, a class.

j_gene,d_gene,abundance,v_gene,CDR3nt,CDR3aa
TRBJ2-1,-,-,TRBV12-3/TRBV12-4,TGTGCCAGCAGTTTAAGGACGACATGGGGCAATGAGCAGTTCTTC,CASSLRTTWGNEQFF
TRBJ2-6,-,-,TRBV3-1,TGTGCCAGCAGCCAGAGCCGGGACATGCTTTTTTCTGGGGCCAACGTCCTGACTTTC,CASSQSRDMLFSGANVLTF
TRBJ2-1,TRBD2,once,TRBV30,TGTGCCTGGAGTGGGGAAGCGGGAAGTTCCTACAACGAGCAGTTCTTC,CAWSGEAGSSYNEQFF
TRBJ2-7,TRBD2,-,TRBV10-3,TGTGCCATCACTGCGCGGGAGGGCCCCTACGAGCAGTACTTC,CAITAREGPYEQYF
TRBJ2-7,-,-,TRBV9,TGTGCCAGCGGCGGGGACCGTGGGGACGAGCAGTACTTC,CASGGDRGDEQYF
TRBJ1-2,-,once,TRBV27,TGTGCCAGCAGTGCCTCGCCTCGGAATAGAGGCTACACCTTC,CASSASPRNRGYTF
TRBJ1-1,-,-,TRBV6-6,TGTGCCAGCAGTTACGCGGCGCGAAACACTGAAGCTTTCTTT,CASSYAARNTEAFF
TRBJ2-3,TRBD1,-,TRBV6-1,TGTGCCAGCCCCGACACAGGGGGCACAGATACGCAGTATTTT,CASPDTGGTDTQYF
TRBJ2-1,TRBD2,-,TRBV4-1,TGCGCCAGCAGCCTAATAGCGGGGGGGCGTGAGCAGTTCTTC,CASSLIAGGREQFF
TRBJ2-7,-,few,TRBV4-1,TGCGCCAGCAGCCAAGATGTTAGATTTTCCTACGAGCAGTACTTC,CASSQDVRFSYEQYF
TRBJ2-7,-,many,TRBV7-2,TGTGCCAGCAGCGTGCGGGGTTACGAGCAGTACTTC,CASSVRGYEQYF
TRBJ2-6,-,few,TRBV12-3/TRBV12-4,TGTGCCAGCAGTCCCCTAAAGGCTGGGGCCAACGTCCTGACTTTC,CASSPLKAGANVLTF
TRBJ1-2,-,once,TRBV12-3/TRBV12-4,TGTGCCAGCAGTAGCCAGGCTCTGAACTATGGCTACACCTTC,CASSSQALNYGYTF
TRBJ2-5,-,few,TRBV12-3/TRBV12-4,TGTGCCAGCAGTTTTGGGGCTAGACAGGAGACCCAGTACTTC,CASSFGARQETQYF
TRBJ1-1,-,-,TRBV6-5,TGTGCCAGCACTTCCTACACTGCTGAAGCTTTCTTT,CASTSYTAEAFF
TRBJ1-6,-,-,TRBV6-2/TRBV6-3,TGTGCCAGCAGTTATGAAGCCATCTCACCCCTCCACTTT,CASSYEAISPLHF
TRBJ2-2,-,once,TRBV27,TGTGCCAGCAGTTTATCCCTCCTAGCGAACACCGGGGAGCTGTTTTTT,CASSLSLLANTGELFF
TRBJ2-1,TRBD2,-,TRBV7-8,TGTGCCAGCAGCCCAACAGCGGGGGCCAGCTCCTACAATGAGCAGTTCTTC,CASSPTAGASSYNEQFF
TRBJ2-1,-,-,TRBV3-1,TGTGCCAGCAGGCGTGGCCGGGACCTCTCCTACAATGAGCAGTTCTTC,CASRRGRDLSYNEQFF
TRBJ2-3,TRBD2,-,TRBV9,TGTGCCAGCAGCGTATTGGGTAGCGGGACCAGCGCAGATACGCAGTATTTT,CASSVLGSGTSADTQYF
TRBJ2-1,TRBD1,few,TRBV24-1,TGTGCCACTAGACAGGGGGCCAACAATGAGCAGTTCTTC,CATRQGANNEQFF
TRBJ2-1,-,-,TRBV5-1,TGCGCCAGCAGCTTGGGAGGCTCCAACCCAAATGAGCAGTTCTTC,CASSLGGSNPNEQFF
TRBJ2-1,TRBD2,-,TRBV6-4,TGTGCCAGCAGTGACTTGGGGACTAGCGGCTACAATGAGCAGTTCTTC,CASSDLGTSGYNEQFF
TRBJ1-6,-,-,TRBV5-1,TGCGCCAGCAGCTTGGCCCAGCCTAGGGGAAGCTCCTATAGTCCACCCCTCCACTTT,CASSLAQPRGSSYSPPLHF
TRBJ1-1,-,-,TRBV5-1,TGCGCCAGCAGCTTGGATGGTCGGGTCTTTGAACGGGCTTTCTTT,CASSLDGRVFERAFF
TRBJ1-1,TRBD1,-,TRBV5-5,TGTGCCACTACGACAGGGGCCGGAGAAGCTTTCTTT,CATTTGAGEAFF
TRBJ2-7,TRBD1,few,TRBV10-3,TGTGCCATCAGGACCCTACAGGGGATACGACCCTACGAGCAGTACTTC,CAIRTLQGIRPYEQYF
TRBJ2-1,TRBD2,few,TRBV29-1,TGCAGCGTTGCACTAGCGGAGACCTACAATGAGCAGTTCTTC,CSVALAETYNEQFF
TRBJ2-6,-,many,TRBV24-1,TGTGCCACCGCCCCTGGCTCTGGGGCCAACGTCCTGACTTTC,CATAPGSGANVLTF
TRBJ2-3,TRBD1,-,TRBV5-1,TGCGCCAGCAGCTTTGACAGGGGTGCAGATACGCAGTATTTT,CASSFDRGADTQYF
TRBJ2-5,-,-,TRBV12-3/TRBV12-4,TGTGCCAGCAGTTTTAAGGGAGTAGGGGAGACCCAGTACTTC,CASSFKGVGETQYF
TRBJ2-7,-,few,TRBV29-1,TGCAGCGTCGTGGGACACCGGAGCTCCTACGAGCAGTACTTC,CSVVGHRSSYEQYF
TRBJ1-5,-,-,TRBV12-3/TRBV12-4,TGTGCCAGCAGTTCCTACAAGAATCAGCCCCAGCATTTT,CASSSYKNQPQHF
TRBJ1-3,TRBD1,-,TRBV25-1,TGTGCCAGCAGTGAGAGAGGACAGGGGTCTGGAAACACCATATATTTT,CASSERGQGSGNTIYF
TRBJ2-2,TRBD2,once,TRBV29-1,TGCAGCGTTGACCGGGGGGCGAACACCGGGGAGCTGTTTTTT,CSVDRGANTGELFF
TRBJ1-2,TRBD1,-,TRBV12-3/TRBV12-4,TGTGCCAGCAGCTTAAGACCGGGACAGGGACAAGGTGGCTACACCTTC,CASSLRPGQGQGGYTF
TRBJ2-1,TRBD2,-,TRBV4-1,TGCGCCAGCAGCCAAGGTAGCGGGCCGAGCTCCTACAATGAGCAGTTCTTC,CASSQGSGPSSYNEQFF
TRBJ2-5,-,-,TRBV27,TGTGCCAGCAGTCCCTATGAGGGAGGAGAGACCCAGTACTTC,CASSPYEGGETQYF
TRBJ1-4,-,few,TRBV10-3,TGTGCCATCAGTGAATCCCATTTTGCAACTAATGAAAAACTGTTTTTT,CAISESHFATNEKLFF
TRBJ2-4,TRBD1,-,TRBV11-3,TGTGCCAGCAGCGTCCGGACAGGGTATTCCAAAAACATTCAGTACTTC,CASSVRTGYSKNIQYF
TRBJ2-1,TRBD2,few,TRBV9,TGTGCCAGCAGCGTAGCAGGTAGCGGGGGTCGGGTTACTGAGCAGTTCTTC,CASSVAGSGGRVTEQFF
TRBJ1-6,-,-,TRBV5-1,TGCGCCAGCAGCCCCGGGGGACATGGTTGGGGTTCACCCCTCCACTTT,CASSPGGHGWGSPLHF
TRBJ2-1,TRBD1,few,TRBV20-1,TGCAGTGCTGGGGGAGGGACAGGGTACAATGAGCAGTTCTTC,CSAGGGTGYNEQFF
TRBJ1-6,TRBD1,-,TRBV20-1,TGCAGTGCTAGGGACAGGGTTGGATCACCCCTCCACTTT,CSARDRVGSPLHF
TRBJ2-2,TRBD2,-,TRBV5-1,TGCGCCAGCAGCTTGGAACTAGCGCCCACCGGGGAGCTGTTTTTT,CASSLELAPTGELFF
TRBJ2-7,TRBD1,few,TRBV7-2,TGTGCCAGCAGTTACGGGACAGCTAAAACCGAGCAGTACTTC,CASSYGTAKTEQYF
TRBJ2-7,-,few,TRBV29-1,TGCAGCGTTGGTGCCAGGGGTGACAATGAGCAGTACTTC,CSVGARGDNEQYF
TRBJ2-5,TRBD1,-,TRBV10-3,TGTGCCATCAGTGAACCCGGACAGGGAGGTAGGGAGACCCAGTACTTC,CAISEPGQGGRETQYF
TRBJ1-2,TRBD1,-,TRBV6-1,TGTGCCAGCAGCGAACCGACAGGGGACGGCTACACCTTC,CASSEPTGDGYTF
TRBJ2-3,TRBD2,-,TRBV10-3,TGTGCCATCAGTGACGGGACTAGTGGCACAGATACGCAGTATTTT,CAISDGTSGTDTQYF
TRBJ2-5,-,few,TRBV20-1,TGCAGTGCTAGAGTGGCCGTACAAGAGACCCAGTACTTC,CSARVAVQETQYF
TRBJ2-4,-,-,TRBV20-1,TGCAGTGCGAGAGAGGGGTCTAGCTGGCACAAAAACATTCAGTACTTC,CSAREGSSWHKNIQYF
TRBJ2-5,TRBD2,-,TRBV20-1,TGCAGTGCTAGAGGCGGGAGGGGTGAGGAGACCCAGTACTTC,CSARGGRGEETQYF
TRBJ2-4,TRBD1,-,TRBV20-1,TGCAGTGCTAGCCTGGGGACAGGACGAGAGCAGTACTTC,CSASLGTGREQYF